A selection of T cell receptor beta chains follows, all from one sample in a study of blood T cell repertoires in COVID-19. Measured with immunoSEQ multiplex PCR; TCRdb has only the in-frame clones, and not every one. The table records about 300,000 clones, around 88% of them present only once. What was sequenced was peripheral blood. Receptors were obtained from a woman aged 25 to 39 who had recovered from COVID-19. CDR3s include the opening cysteine and the closing phenylalanine or tryptophan. The D gene is left open where the match is weak. Clone size is shown for a subset of rows, as once, few, many or a class of expanded clone.

clone size,V gene,D gene,J gene,CDR3 length,CDR3 protein
NA,TRBV10-2,TRBD1,TRBJ1-6,15,CASSESVTGDSPLHF
NA,TRBV5-4,TRBD2,TRBJ2-5,14,CASSTPTSGETQYF
once,TRBV19,TRBD1,TRBJ2-7,17,CASSPTLKTGSRNEQYF
NA,TRBV15,NA,TRBJ2-5,16,CATSRDDFIAYETQYF
NA,TRBV3-1/TRBV3-2,TRBD2,TRBJ2-5,17,CASSQPWTSGGQETQYF
few,TRBV5-1,NA,TRBJ1-2,13,CASSRGTAYGYTF
NA,TRBV18,NA,TRBJ1-5,14,CASSPQSSNQPQHF
NA,TRBV4-1,TRBD1,TRBJ2-3,21,CASSQRKASDRGNIGTDTQYF
NA,TRBV11-1,TRBD2,TRBJ2-2,16,CASSPVVAGATGELFF
NA,TRBV19,TRBD2,TRBJ2-3,14,CASRERGSTDTQYF
once,TRBV24-1,NA,TRBJ2-2,16,CATSDPGPRRSGELFF
once,TRBV28,NA,TRBJ2-5,14,CASSYWAGQETQYF
NA,TRBV6-5,NA,TRBJ1-6,15,CASSSGGRGNSPLHF
NA,TRBV5-1,TRBD2,TRBJ2-3,18,CASSPGNSGGVSTDTQYF
NA,TRBV24-1,TRBD1,TRBJ2-7,15,CATSDSGTGRYEQYF
NA,TRBV4-1,NA,TRBJ2-3,18,CASSQDYSPGYGADTQYF